This T cell receptor beta chain comes out of a study of radiotherapy plus CTLA-4 blockade in lung cancer. In regard to this clone: Its specificity is not known.

CDR1 is MNHNS and CDR2 is SASEGT in the germline V gene. V lost 3 bases to trimming and J lost 4 bases, with 7 bases between them. The CDR3 is made up of 13 amino acids. Those with chemo-refractory metastatic non-small-cell lung cancer were treated with focal radiation combined with CTLA-4 blockade using ipilimumab. Study-wide points: Following radiotherapy plus ipilimumab, tumor-derived TCR clones expanded in the blood. How blood T cell clones changed early, along with interferon-beta, reportedly forecast response best.

Sequencing was performed with immunoSEQ multiplex PCR; in TCRdb, only in-frame clones are kept and a portion is missing. Of 95,000 to 150,000 clones in the sample, 85% to 90% were seen once. The J gene is TRBJ1-3, the V gene TRBV6-1; D not resolved. The sequencing here drew on peripheral blood, taken from a patient treated with radiotherapy plus ipilimumab. The receptor was derived from a human donor with non-small cell lung cancer that progressed on radiotherapy plus ipilimumab. This CDR3 reads CASSEERGNTIYF. The CDR3 coding sequence is TGTGCCAGCAGTGAGGAGCGGGGAAACACCATATATTTT.